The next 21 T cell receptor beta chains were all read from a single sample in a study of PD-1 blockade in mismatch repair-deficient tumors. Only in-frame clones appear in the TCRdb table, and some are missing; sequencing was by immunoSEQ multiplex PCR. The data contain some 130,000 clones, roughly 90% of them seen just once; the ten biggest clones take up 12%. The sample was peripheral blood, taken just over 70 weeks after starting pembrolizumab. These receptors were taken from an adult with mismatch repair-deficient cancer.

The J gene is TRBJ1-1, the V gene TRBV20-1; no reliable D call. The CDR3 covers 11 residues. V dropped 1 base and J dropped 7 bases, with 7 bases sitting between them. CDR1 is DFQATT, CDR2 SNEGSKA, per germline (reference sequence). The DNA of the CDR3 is TGCAGTGCTAGAGTGTCCTATGAAGCTTTCTTT. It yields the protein CSARVSYEAFF.

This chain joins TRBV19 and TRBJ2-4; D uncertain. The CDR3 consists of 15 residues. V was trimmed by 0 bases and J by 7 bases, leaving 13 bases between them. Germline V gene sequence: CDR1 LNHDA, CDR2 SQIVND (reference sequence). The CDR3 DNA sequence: TGTGCCAGTAGTATAGATCGGCCGGTGGGGAACATTCAGTACTTC. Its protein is CASSIDRPVGNIQYF.

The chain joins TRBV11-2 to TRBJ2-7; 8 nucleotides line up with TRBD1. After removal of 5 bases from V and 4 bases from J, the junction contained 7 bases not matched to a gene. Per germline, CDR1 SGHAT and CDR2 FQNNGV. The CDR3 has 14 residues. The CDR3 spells CASSTRTGPYEQYF. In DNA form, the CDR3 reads TGTGCCAGCAGCACTAGGACAGGGCCATACGAGCAGTACTTC.

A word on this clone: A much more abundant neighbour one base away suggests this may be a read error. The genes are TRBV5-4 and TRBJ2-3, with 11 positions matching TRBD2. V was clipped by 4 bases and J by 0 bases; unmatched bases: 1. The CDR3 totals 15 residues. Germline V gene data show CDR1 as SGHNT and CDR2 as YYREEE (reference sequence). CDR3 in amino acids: CASSRTSGSTDTQYF. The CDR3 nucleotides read TGTGCCAGCAGCCGGACTAGCGGGAGCACAGATACGCAGTATTTT.

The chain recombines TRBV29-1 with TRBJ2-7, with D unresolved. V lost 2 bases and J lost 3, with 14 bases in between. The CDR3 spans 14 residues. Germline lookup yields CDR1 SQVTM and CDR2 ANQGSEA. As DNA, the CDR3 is TGCAGCGTTGAATTGCCAGCCAAGAACTACGAGCAGTACTTC. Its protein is CSVELPAKNYEQYF.

The CDR3 protein is CASSYSPDYEQYF. Here the CDR3 DNA reads TGTGCCAGCAGTTACTCTCCAGACTACGAGCAGTACTTC. The chain joins TRBV6-5 to TRBJ2-7; D not resolved. The CDR3 spans 13 residues. Germline V gene lookup returns CDR1 MNHEY and CDR2 SVGAGI. Trimming removed 0 bases at V and 3 bases at J, with 6 bases between.

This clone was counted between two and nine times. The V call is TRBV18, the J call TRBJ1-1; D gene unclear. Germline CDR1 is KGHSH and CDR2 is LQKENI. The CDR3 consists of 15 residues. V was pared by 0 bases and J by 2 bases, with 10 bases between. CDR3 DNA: TGTGCCAGCTCACCACCGAACCAGGCAAACACTGAAGCTTTCTTT. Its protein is CASSPPNQANTEAFF.

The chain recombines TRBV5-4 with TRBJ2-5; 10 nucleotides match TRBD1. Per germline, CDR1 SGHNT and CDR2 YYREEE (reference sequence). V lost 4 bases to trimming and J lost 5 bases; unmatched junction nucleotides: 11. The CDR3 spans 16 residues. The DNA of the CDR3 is TGTGCCAGCAGCACCCGACAGGGGGCTGCGTGGGAGACCCAGTACTTC. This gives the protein CASSTRQGAAWETQYF.

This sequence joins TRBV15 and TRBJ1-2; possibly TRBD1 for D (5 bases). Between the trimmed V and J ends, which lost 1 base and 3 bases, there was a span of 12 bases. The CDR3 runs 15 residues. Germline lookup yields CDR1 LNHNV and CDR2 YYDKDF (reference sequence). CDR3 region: CATSRVARGDYGYTF. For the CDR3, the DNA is TGTGCCACCAGCAGAGTAGCAAGGGGCGACTATGGCTACACCTTC.

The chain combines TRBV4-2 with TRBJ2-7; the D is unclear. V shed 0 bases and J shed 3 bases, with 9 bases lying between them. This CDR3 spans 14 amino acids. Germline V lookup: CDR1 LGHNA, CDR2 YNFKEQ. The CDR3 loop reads CASSQEGLHYEQYF. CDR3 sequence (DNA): TGTGCCAGCAGCCAAGAAGGCCTCCACTACGAGCAGTACTTC.

The CDR3: CASSYRGTYGYTF. Here the CDR3 DNA reads TGTGCCAGCAGTTACAGGGGCACCTATGGCTACACCTTC. This sequence joins TRBV27 and TRBJ1-2, with 7 bases that match TRBD1. Trimming removed 4 bases from V and 4 bases from J; junction bases left unmatched: 3. The CDR3 covers 13 residues. Germline V gene lookup returns CDR1 MNHEY and CDR2 SMNVEV (reference sequence).

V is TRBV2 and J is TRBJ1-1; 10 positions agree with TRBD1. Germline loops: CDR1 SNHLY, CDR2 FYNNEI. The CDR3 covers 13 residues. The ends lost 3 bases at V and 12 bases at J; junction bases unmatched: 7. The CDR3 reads CASSEGQGRLTFF. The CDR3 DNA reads TGTGCCAGCAGTGAGGGACAGGGGAGACTAACTTTCTTT.

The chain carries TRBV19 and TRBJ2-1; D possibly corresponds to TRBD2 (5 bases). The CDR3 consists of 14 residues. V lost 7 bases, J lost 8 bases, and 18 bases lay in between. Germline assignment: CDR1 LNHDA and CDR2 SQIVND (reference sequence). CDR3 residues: CASTPGPSSYEQFF. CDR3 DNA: TGTGCCAGTACCCCAGGACCTTCTAGCTATGAGCAGTTCTTC.

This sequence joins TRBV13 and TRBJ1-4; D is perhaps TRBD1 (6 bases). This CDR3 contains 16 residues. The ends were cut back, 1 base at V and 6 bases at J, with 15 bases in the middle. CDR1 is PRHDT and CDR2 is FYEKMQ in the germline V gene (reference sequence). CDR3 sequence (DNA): TGTGCCAGCAGCTTAGCAGGCTTCGGACAGTATGAAAAACTGTTTTTT. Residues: CASSLAGFGQYEKLFF.

The CDR3 spells CASSLGMAGENEKLFF. The CDR3 DNA is TGTGCCAGCAGCTTAGGTATGGCAGGGGAGAATGAAAAACTGTTTTTT. V gene TRBV7-2 combines with J gene TRBJ1-4; D perhaps matches TRBD1 (6 bases). Trimming took off 1 base at V and 5 bases at J, with 14 bases between the two ends. Germline V gives CDR1 SGHTA, CDR2 FQGNSA. The CDR3 has 16 residues.

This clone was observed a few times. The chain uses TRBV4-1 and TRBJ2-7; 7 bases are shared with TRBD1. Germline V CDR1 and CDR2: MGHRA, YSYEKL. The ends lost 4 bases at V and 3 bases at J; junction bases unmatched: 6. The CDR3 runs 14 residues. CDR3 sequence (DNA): TGCGCCAGCAGCCCCCGGCAGGGGGACTACGAGCAGTACTTC. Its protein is CASSPRQGDYEQYF.

In nucleotides, the CDR3 is TGTGCCAGCAGGGCGGGATTCATGAACACTGAAGCTTTCTTT. This translates into CASRAGFMNTEAFF. This sequence joins TRBV6-5 and TRBJ1-1; D gene ambiguous. The CDR3 spans 14 residues. Germline CDR1 and CDR2: MNHEY and SVGAGI. Trimming removed 6 bases at V and 0 bases at J, with 11 bases between.

This CDR3 reads CASSQDSLAGVGELFF. The CDR3 bases are TGTGCCAGCAGCCAAGATAGTCTAGCGGGAGTCGGGGAGCTGTTTTTT. V gene TRBV14 combines with J gene TRBJ2-2; 10 bases are shared with TRBD2. The CDR3 covers 16 residues. The V gene's germline CDR1 is SGHDN and CDR2 FVKESK. V shed 0 bases, J shed 7 bases, and the junction held 5 bases outside the gene matches.

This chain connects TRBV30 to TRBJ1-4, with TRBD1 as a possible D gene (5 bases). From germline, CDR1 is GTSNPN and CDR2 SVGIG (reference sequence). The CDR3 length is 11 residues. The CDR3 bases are TGTGGTCTGGGGGTGGATGGAAAACTGTTTTTT. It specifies CGLGVDGKLFF.

CDR3 DNA sequence: TGTGCCAGCAGCTTAGATGGGGAGGACACTGAAGCTTTCTTT. Translation gives CASSLDGEDTEAFF. V and J are TRBV11-3 and TRBJ1-1; D is ambiguous. The germline V gene has CDR1 SGHNT and CDR2 YENEEA. V was cut by 0 bases and J by 3 bases, with 8 bases left in between. The CDR3 loop spans 14 amino acids.

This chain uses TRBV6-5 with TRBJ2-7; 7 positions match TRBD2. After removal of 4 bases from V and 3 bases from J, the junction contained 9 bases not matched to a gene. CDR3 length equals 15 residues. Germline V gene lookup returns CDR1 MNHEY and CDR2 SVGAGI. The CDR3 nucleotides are TGTGCCAGCAGTTCCAGGACTAGGTTCCGCTACGAGCAGTACTTC. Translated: CASSSRTRFRYEQYF.